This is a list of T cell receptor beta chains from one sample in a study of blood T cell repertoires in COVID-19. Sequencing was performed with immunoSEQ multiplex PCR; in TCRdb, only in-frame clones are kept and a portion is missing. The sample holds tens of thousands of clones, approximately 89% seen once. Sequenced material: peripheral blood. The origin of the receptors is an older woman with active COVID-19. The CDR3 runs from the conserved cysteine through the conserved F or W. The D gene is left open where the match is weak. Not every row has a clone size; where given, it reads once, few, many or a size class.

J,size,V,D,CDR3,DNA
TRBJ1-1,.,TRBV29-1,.,CSVAQGPEAFF,TGCAGCGTCGCACAGGGCCCAGAAGCTTTCTTT
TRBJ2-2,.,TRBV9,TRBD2,CASSETVGLAGGADTGELFF,TGTGCCAGCAGCGAGACAGTAGGACTCGCGGGGGGGGCGGACACCGGGGAGCTGTTTTTT
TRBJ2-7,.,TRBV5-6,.,CASSYSPWSSYEQYF,TGTGCCAGCAGCTATTCCCCGTGGAGCTCCTACGAGCAGTACTTC
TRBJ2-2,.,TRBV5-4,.,CASSPGQANTGELFF,TGTGCCAGCAGCCCGGGACAAGCGAACACCGGGGAGCTGTTTTTT
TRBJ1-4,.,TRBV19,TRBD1,CASSTRQGFEKLFF,TGTGCCAGTAGTACACGACAGGGATTTGAAAAACTGTTTTTT
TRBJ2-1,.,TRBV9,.,CASGGFSYNEQFF,TGTGCCAGCGGGGGGTTCTCCTACAATGAGCAGTTCTTC
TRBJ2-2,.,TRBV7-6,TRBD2,CASSTPRGGTPGTGELFF,TGTGCCAGCAGCACGCCCCGGGGGGGGACCCCGGGCACCGGGGAGCTGTTTTTT
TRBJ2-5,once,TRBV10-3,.,CAISVNSGETQYF,TGTGCCATCAGTGTAAATAGCGGAGAGACCCAGTACTTC
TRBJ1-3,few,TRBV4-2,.,CASSQDRGFGNTIYF,TGTGCCAGCAGCCAAGACCGGGGGTTCGGAAACACCATATATTTT
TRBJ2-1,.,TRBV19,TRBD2,CASSINRGGHYNEQFF,TGTGCCAGTAGTATAAACCGCGGGGGGCACTATAATGAGCAGTTCTTC
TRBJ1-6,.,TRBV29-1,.,CSVKGGPNSPPHF,TGCAGCGTTAAAGGGGGGCCTAATTCACCCCCCCACTTT
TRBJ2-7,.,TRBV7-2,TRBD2,CASSLAPRSSGGPRSYEQYF,TGTGCCAGCAGCTTAGCCCCACGTTCTAGCGGGGGGCCTCGGTCCTACGAGCAGTACTTC
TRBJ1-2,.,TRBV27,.,CASSYSRQRNYGYTF,TGTGCCAGCAGTTACTCCCGACAGCGCAACTATGGCTACACCTTC
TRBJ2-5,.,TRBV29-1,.,CSVDSSGAETQYF,TGCAGCGTTGACTCAAGTGGGGCAGAGACCCAGTACTTC
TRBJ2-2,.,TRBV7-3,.,CASSWGSGELFF,TGTGCCAGCAGCTGGGGCTCCGGGGAGCTGTTTTTT
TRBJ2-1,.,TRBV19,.,CASSIETTGGEQFF,TGTGCCAGTAGTATAGAAACGACTGGGGGGGAGCAGTTCTTC
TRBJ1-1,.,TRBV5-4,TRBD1,CASANGGTGSTEAFF,TGTGCCAGCGCCAATGGGGGGACAGGTAGCACTGAAGCTTTCTTT
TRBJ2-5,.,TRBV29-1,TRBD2,CSVEDQAGDQETQYF,TGCAGCGTTGAAGATCAAGCGGGGGATCAAGAGACCCAGTACTTC
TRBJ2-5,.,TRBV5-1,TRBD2,CASSLWASGNQETQYF,TGCGCCAGCAGCTTGTGGGCTAGCGGAAACCAAGAGACCCAGTACTTC
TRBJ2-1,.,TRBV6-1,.,CASSDPGLSSYNEQFF,TGTGCCAGCAGTGACCCGGGACTCAGCTCCTACAATGAGCAGTTCTTC
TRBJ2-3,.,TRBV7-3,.,CASSSESDTQYF,TGTGCCAGCAGCTCGGAGTCAGATACGCAGTATTTT
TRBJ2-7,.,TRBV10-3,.,CAISETGRNYYEQYF,TGTGCCATCAGTGAGACAGGTCGGAACTACTACGAGCAGTACTTC
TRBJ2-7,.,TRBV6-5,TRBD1,CASSDSNRGRYEQYF,TGTGCCAGCAGTGACTCAAACAGGGGGCGGTACGAGCAGTACTTC
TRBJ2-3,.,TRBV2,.,CASSRGAGFPSTDTQYF,TGTGCCAGCAGTAGGGGCGCAGGCTTCCCTAGCACAGATACGCAGTATTTT
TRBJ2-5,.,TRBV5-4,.,CASSPATMRQETQYF,TGTGCCAGCAGCCCCGCGACTATGCGGCAAGAGACCCAGTACTTC
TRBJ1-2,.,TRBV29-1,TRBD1,CSVEGTGGDYGYTF,TGCAGCGTTGAGGGGACAGGGGGCGACTATGGCTACACCTTC
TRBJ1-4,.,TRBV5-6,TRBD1,CASSEQGAGEKLFF,TGTGCCAGCAGCGAACAGGGGGCAGGTGAAAAACTGTTTTTT
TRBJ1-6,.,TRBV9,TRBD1,CASSSRQGSYNSPLHF,TGTGCCAGCAGCTCCCGACAGGGGTCCTATAATTCACCCCTCCACTTT
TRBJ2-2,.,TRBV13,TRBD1,CASSATGGRELFF,TGTGCCAGCAGCGCGACAGGGGGCCGGGAGCTGTTTTTT
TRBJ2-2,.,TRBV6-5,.,CASRPGTGELFF,TGTGCCAGCAGACCAGGGACCGGGGAGCTGTTTTTT
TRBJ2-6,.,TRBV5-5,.,CASSLDPGVPSGANVLTF,TGTGCCAGCAGCTTGGATCCGGGGGTCCCTTCAGGGGCCAACGTCCTGACTTTC
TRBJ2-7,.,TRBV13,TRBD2,CASSSGGGNGHYEQYF,TGTGCCAGCAGCTCCGGGGGGGGGAATGGGCACTACGAGCAGTACTTC
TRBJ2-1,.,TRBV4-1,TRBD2,CASSQRQGTSGGGNYNEQFF,TGCGCCAGCAGCCAAAGACAGGGGACTAGCGGGGGGGGAAACTACAATGAGCAGTTCTTC
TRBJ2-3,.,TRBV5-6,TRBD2,CASSLTSGVTDTQYF,TGTGCCAGCAGCCTGACTAGCGGGGTAACAGATACGCAGTATTTT
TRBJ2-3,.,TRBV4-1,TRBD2,CASSQPGLAGSSTDTQYF,TGCGCCAGCAGCCAACCGGGACTAGCGGGGTCTAGCACAGATACGCAGTATTTT
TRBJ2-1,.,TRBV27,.,CASRTVQGLSSYNEQFF,TGTGCCAGCAGGACAGTTCAGGGACTGAGCTCCTACAATGAGCAGTTCTTC
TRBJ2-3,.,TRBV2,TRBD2,CASSEGKRGGGTDTQYF,TGTGCCAGCAGTGAAGGGAAGCGGGGGGGCGGCACAGATACGCAGTATTTT
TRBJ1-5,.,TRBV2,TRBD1,CASSGTGNQPQHF,TGTGCCAGCAGTGGGACAGGAAATCAGCCCCAGCATTTT
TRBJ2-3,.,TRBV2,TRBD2,CASNSGTTNGDTQYF,TGTGCCAGCAACTCCGGGACTACCAATGGGGATACGCAGTATTTT
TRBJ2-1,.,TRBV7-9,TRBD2,CASSLLAGGVYEQFF,TGTGCCAGCAGCCTACTAGCGGGGGGTGTTTATGAGCAGTTCTTC
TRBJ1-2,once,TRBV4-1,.,CASSQVGGGRNYGYTF,TGCGCCAGCAGCCAAGTCGGGGGAGGCAGGAACTATGGCTACACCTTC
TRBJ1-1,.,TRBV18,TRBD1,CASSLGQGYTEAFF,TGTGCCAGCTCACTCGGACAGGGGTACACTGAAGCTTTCTTT
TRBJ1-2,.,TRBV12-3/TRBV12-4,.,CASTVIGGRGYTF,TGTGCCAGCACCGTCATCGGGGGTCGTGGCTACACCTTC
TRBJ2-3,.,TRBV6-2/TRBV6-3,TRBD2,CASSSAGGQFLTDTQYF,TGTGCCAGCAGCTCAGCGGGGGGGCAGTTTCTTACAGATACGCAGTATTTT
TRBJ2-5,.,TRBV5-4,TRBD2,CASSLVSGGGETQYF,TGTGCCAGCAGCTTGGTTAGCGGGGGGGGAGAGACCCAGTACTTC